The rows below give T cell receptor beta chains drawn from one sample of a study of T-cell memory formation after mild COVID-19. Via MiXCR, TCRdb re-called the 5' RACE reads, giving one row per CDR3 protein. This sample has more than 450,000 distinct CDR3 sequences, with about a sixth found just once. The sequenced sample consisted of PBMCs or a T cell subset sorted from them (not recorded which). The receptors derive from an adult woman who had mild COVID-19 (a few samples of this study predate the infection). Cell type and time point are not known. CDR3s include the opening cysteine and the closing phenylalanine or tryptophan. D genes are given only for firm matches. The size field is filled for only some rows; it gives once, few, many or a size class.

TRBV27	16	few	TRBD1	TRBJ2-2	CASSSLTGGGNGELFF	TGTGCCAGCAGTTCGCTGACAGGGGGCGGAAACGGGGAGCTGTTTTTT
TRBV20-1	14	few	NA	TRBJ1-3	CSARRERSGNTIYF	TGCAGTGCTCGACGGGAACGCTCTGGAAACACCATATATTTT
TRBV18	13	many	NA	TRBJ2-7	CASSLGAYYEQYF	TGTGCCAGCTCCCTCGGGGCATACTACGAGCAGTACTTC
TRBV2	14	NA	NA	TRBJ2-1	CASSEGPGFNEQFF	TGTGCCAGCAGTGAGGGTCCGGGTTTCAATGAGCAGTTCTTC
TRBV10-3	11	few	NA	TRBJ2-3	CAISAADTQYF	TGTGCCATCAGCGCGGCAGATACGCAGTATTTT
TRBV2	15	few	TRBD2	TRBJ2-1	CASSVDGLDTNEQFF	TGTGCCAGCAGTGTCGATGGACTAGATACCAATGAGCAGTTCTTC
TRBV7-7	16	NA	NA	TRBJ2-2	CASSLTGTTNTGELFF	TGTGCCAGCAGCCTCACCGGGACAACGAACACCGGGGAGCTGTTTTTT
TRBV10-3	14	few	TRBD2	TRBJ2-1	CAISPGGGFNEQFF	TGTGCCATCAGCCCCGGCGGGGGGTTCAATGAGCAGTTCTTC
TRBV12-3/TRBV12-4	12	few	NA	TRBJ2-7	CASSYVEGEQYF	TGTGCCAGCAGCTACGTCGAGGGGGAGCAGTACTTC
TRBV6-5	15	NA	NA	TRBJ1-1	CASSYTRLGSTEAFF	TGTGCCAGCAGTTACACCCGACTAGGGAGCACTGAAGCTTTCTTT
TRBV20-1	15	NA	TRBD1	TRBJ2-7	CSATERDRALPTEYF	TGCAGTGCTACGGAGAGGGACAGGGCTTTACCTACGGAGTACTTC
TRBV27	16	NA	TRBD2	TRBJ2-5	CASSLRTGGLQETQYF	TGTGCCAGCAGTTTACGGACGGGAGGGCTACAAGAGACCCAGTACTTC
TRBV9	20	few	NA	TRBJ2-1	CASSVAQKTSGGGLQGEQFF	TGTGCCAGCAGCGTAGCCCAGAAAACGTCCGGTGGAGGTTTACAGGGTGAGCAGTTCTTC
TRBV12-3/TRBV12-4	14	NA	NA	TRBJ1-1	CASRAGRTNTEAFF	TGTGCCAGCAGGGCGGGACGGACGAACACTGAAGCTTTCTTT
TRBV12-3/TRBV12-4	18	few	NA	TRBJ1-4	CASSFAQARGRPNQGLFF	TGTGCCAGCAGTTTCGCCCAAGCCCGGGGCAGGCCGAACCAGGGACTGTTTTTT
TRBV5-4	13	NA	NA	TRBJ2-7	CASSPGGRWEQYF	TGTGCCAGCAGCCCCGGAGGGCGGTGGGAGCAGTACTTC
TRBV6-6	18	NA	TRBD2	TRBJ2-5	CASSYFGGLAGSEETQYF	TGTGCCAGCAGTTACTTCGGCGGACTAGCGGGATCTGAAGAGACCCAGTACTTC